Following are 28 T cell receptor beta chains from one sample sequenced in a study of T cell responses to AZD1222 COVID-19 vaccine. The protocol was immunoSEQ multiplex PCR, while the TCRdb copy is restricted to in-frame clones and leaves out a portion. Among over 100,000 clones listed, about nine tenths were seen once. The specimen comprised peripheral blood, sampled on day 0 of AZD1222 vaccination. The receptors originated from an adult in good health.

The V and J genes are TRBV11-2 and TRBJ1-4; no clear D gene. Germline V gene sequence: CDR1 SGHAT, CDR2 FQNNGV. The CDR3 length is 14 residues. With 3 bases removed from V and 3 bases from J, the gap between germline ends came to 8 bases. The CDR3 region is CASSLGWANEKLFF. The CDR3 DNA follows: TGTGCCAGCAGCTTGGGGTGGGCTAATGAAAAACTGTTTTTT. Combining the CDR3 with reference TRBV11-2 and TRBJ1-4 gives the whole variable domain EAGVAQSPRYKIIEKRQSVAFWCNPISGHATLYWYQQILGQGPKLLIQFQNNGVVDDSQLPKDRFSAERLKGVDSTLKIQPAKLEDSAVYLCASSLGWANEKLFFGSGTQLSVL.

The chain uses TRBV7-5 and TRBJ1-2; the listed D gene, TRBD1, was not tested against the DNA. TRBV7-5 corresponds to a pseudogene. CDR3 length: 14 amino acids. The DNA of the CDR3 is TGTGCCAGAAGAAGGACAGGGAGGAAACATGGCTACACCTTC. The encoded protein is CARRRTGRKHGYTF.

This chain uses TRBV19 with TRBJ1-2; possibly TRBD1 for D (5 bases). Germline loops: CDR1 LNHDA, CDR2 SQIVND (reference sequence). With 1 base removed from V and 8 bases from J, the gap between germline ends came to 14 bases. The CDR3 totals 14 residues. CDR3 protein: CASSIGAGHAGYTF. CDR3 DNA: TGTGCCAGTAGTATAGGGGCAGGACACGCGGGCTACACCTTC.

This clone appeared a single time. The genes are TRBV19 and TRBJ1-1; 10 bases are shared with TRBD1. V trimming: 10 bases; J trimming: 1 base; junction bases outside the gene matches: 15. Germline values: CDR1 LNHDA, CDR2 SQIVND (reference sequence). The CDR3 runs 17 residues. This chain's CDR3 is CATQTRGTGAQNTEAFF. The CDR3 DNA is TGTGCCACCCAAACACGGGGGACAGGGGCCCAGAACACTGAAGCTTTCTTT.

This clone was counted a single time. The chain uses TRBV9 and TRBJ2-2; weak D call: TRBD1 (7 bases). V lost 3 bases, J lost 5 bases, and 17 bases lay in between. Germline lookup yields CDR1 SGDLS and CDR2 YYNGEE. This CDR3 comprises 16 residues. This CDR3 is CASSARGAFNTGELFF. For the CDR3, the DNA is TGTGCCAGCAGCGCCAGGGGGGCTTTCAATACCGGGGAGCTGTTTTTT.

J is TRBJ2-3 and V is TRBV18; 9 bases are shared with TRBD2. Trimming took 2 bases from V and 0 from J; bases not matched to a gene: 9. This CDR3 is built from 18 residues. CDR1 is KGHSH and CDR2 is LQKENI in the germline V gene. CDR3 region: CASSPTILAGKSTDTQYF. CDR3 in DNA: TGTGCCAGCTCACCAACAATACTAGCGGGTAAAAGCACAGATACGCAGTATTTT.

In nucleotides, the CDR3 is TGTGCCAGCTGGGGACCGGGGCGGGGGGGCCGAGATACGCAGTATTTT. It specifies CASWGPGRGGRDTQYF. V and J are TRBV27 and TRBJ2-3, with TRBD2 matching 9 bases. Germline V lookup: CDR1 MNHEY, CDR2 SMNVEV (reference sequence). The CDR3 extends over 16 amino acids. V lost 8 bases to trimming and J lost 5 bases; unmatched junction nucleotides: 14.

There are a few counts of this clone. This chain joins TRBV28 and TRBJ1-1; no reliable D call. The ends were cut back, 8 bases at V and 5 bases at J, with 27 bases in the middle. CDR1 MDHEN and CDR2 SYDVKM come from the germline V gene. This CDR3 has 17 residues. The CDR3 sequence: CASRNFMRGGEVTEAFF. The CDR3 bases are TGTGCCAGCCGGAATTTCATGCGGGGAGGAGAGGTTACTGAAGCTTTCTTT.

V gene TRBV11-2 combines with J gene TRBJ2-2, with TRBD2 matching over 11 bases. Losses at the gene ends were 4 bases for V and 3 bases for J; bases not matched to a gene: 10. The germline gives CDR1 SGHAT, CDR2 FQNNGV. The CDR3 runs 18 residues. CDR3 DNA sequence: TGTGCCAGCAGCTCCCGGGATAGCGGGGGGGCGTACACCGGGGAGCTGTTTTTT. It yields the protein CASSSRDSGGAYTGELFF.

The CDR3 DNA follows: TGTGCCAGCAGCCTAGGGGGAGGGAGTCCCTCCTACGAGCAGTACTTC. This gives the protein CASSLGGGSPSYEQYF. The V call is TRBV11-2, the J call TRBJ2-7, with D tentatively TRBD2 (7 bases). V was pared by 5 bases and J by 0 bases, with 17 bases between. The CDR3 spans 16 residues. Germline lookup yields CDR1 SGHAT and CDR2 FQNNGV.

The chain recombines TRBV6-5 with TRBJ1-1; 12 bases are shared with TRBD1. CDR3 length equals 15 residues. The junction had 6 bases not matched to a gene; V was cut back by 5 bases and J by 5 bases. Germline V gene data show CDR1 as MNHEY and CDR2 as SVGAGI. CDR3 DNA: TGTGCCAGCAGTAGTCGGGACAGGGGGCGAACTGAAGCTTTCTTT. Amino acids: CASSSRDRGRTEAFF.

The chain combines TRBV5-8 with TRBJ1-1; D gene unclear. Trimming cost V 6 bases and J 1 base, with 16 bases left between them. Per the germline V gene, CDR1 is SGHTS and CDR2 is YDEGEE. The CDR3 has 15 amino acids. The CDR3 loop reads CASTKLQRQNTEAFF. The CDR3 DNA reads as TGTGCCAGCACCAAGCTTCAGAGACAGAACACTGAAGCTTTCTTT.

This clone was counted a single time. The chain uses TRBV4-1 and TRBJ2-7; D tentatively reads TRBD1 or TRBD2 (6 bases each). In germline, CDR1 is MGHRA, CDR2 YSYEKL. The V end lost 1 base, the J end lost 0 bases, and 10 bases lay between the germline ends. This CDR3 spans 15 amino acids. CDR3 bases: TGCGCCAGCAGCCAAGGAGGGGGGAGCTCCTACGAGCAGTACTTC. Protein: CASSQGGGSSYEQYF.

The rearrangement joins TRBV9 to TRBJ2-1; no clear D. This CDR3 contains 15 residues. Looked up from germline, CDR1 is SGDLS and CDR2 is YYNGEE. The V end lost 4 bases, the J end lost 1 base, and 12 bases lay between the germline ends. The CDR3 nucleotides read TGTGCCAGCAGCCCCCTAGGAGTTTCCTACAATGAGCAGTTCTTC. Residues: CASSPLGVSYNEQFF.

This clone was detected once. The V call is TRBV7-3, the J call TRBJ2-1; D might be TRBD2 (6 bases). Germline loops: CDR1 SGHTA, CDR2 FQGTGA. This CDR3 has 15 amino acids. With 4 bases removed from V and 2 bases from J, the gap between germline ends came to 12 bases. The CDR3 sequence: CASSSGGAAYNEQFF. As DNA, the CDR3 is TGTGCCAGCAGCTCTGGCGGGGCAGCCTACAATGAGCAGTTCTTC.

V is TRBV4-2 and J is TRBJ1-2, with 8 bases aligning to TRBD1. Germline-derived CDR1 and CDR2 are LGHNA and YNFKEQ. This CDR3 has 18 amino acids. V gave up 3 bases and J gave up 4 bases; unmatched junction bases: 16. CDR3 sequence (DNA): TGTGCCAGCAGCCAGCGGGCGGGACAGGCGATCGGAGGCTATGGCTACACCTTC. Translating gives CASSQRAGQAIGGYGYTF.

The chain couples TRBV5-1 to TRBJ2-7, with 8 bases identical to TRBD1. The CDR3 extends over 14 amino acids. Germline-derived CDR1 and CDR2 are SGHRS and YFSETQ. The V and J ends lost 0 bases and 2 bases, in that order; junction bases with no gene match: 1. In DNA form, the CDR3 reads TGCGCCAGCAGCTTGGCGGGACAGGCCTACGAGCAGTACTTC. As protein: CASSLAGQAYEQYF.

V usage is TRBV6-5 and J usage is TRBJ2-7, with D perhaps given as TRBD1 or TRBD2 (5 bases each). There are 14 residues in the CDR3. Germline V gene lookup returns CDR1 MNHEY and CDR2 SVGAGI. The V end was cut by 2 bases, the J end by 5 bases, with 13 bases between. The CDR3 DNA follows: TGTGCCAGCAGTTACGGGGGAATAAGGAACGAGCAGTACTTC. This encodes CASSYGGIRNEQYF.

The count of this clone is one. V and J are TRBV7-6 and TRBJ1-2, with 7 bases that match TRBD1. After removal of 6 bases from V and 7 bases from J, the junction contained 8 bases not matched to a gene. Germline V gives CDR1 SGHVS, CDR2 FNYEAQ. This CDR3 comprises 13 residues. In DNA form, the CDR3 reads TGTGCCAGCAGAACTGGGACAGCCGGTGGCTACACCTTC. Amino acids: CASRTGTAGGYTF.

The chain employs TRBV30 and TRBJ1-6, with D unresolved. With 4 bases removed from V and 5 bases from J, the gap between germline ends came to 3 bases. There are 11 residues in the CDR3. Germline V gives CDR1 GTSNPN, CDR2 SVGIG (reference sequence). CDR3 amino acids: CAWNDNSPLHF. The CDR3 region has the DNA TGTGCCTGGAATGATAATTCACCCCTCCACTTT. The full variable domain, its missing parts supplied by reference TRBV30 and TRBJ1-6, is SQTIHQWPATLVQPVGSPLSLECTVEGTSNPNLYWYRQAAGRGLQLLFYSVGIGQISSEVPQNLSASRPQDRQFILSSKKLLLSDSGFYLCAWNDNSPLHFGNGTRLTVT.

This rearrangement joins TRBV5-6 to TRBJ1-3; D unresolved. The ends were cut back, 1 base at V and 3 bases at J, with 14 bases in the middle. From germline, CDR1 is SGHDT and CDR2 YYEEEE. The length of the CDR3 is 16 residues. The CDR3 loop is CASSLPPPGSGNTIYF. The CDR3 DNA sequence: TGTGCCAGCAGCTTGCCCCCTCCGGGGAGTGGAAACACCATATATTTT.

The genes are TRBV5-1 and TRBJ1-6; 8 bases align to TRBD1. The junction had 13 bases not matched to a gene; V was cut back by 4 bases and J by 4 bases. CDR1 and CDR2 from the germline V gene are SGHRS and YFSETQ. This CDR3 is built from 18 residues. Here the CDR3 DNA reads TGCGCCAGCAGCCAAGATCGGGGACAGGCGACTTATAATTCACCCCTCCACTTT. It is translated as CASSQDRGQATYNSPLHF.

The chain links TRBV6-6 to TRBJ2-7; 8 bases fit TRBD1. The CDR3 totals 12 residues. Germline V gene lookup returns CDR1 MNHNY and CDR2 SVGAGI (reference sequence). With 10 bases clipped from V and 3 bases from J, the junction kept 5 bases outside the gene matches. In nucleotides, the CDR3 is TGTGCCACCGGACAGGGCCTCTACGAGCAGTACTTC. Translated, it gives CATGQGLYEQYF.

The V gene is TRBV18, the J gene TRBJ2-3; D possibly corresponds to TRBD2 (6 bases). CDR1 and CDR2 from the germline V gene are KGHSH and LQKENI. The CDR3 is made up of 13 amino acids. Deletions cut 6 bases from V and 1 base from J, with 8 bases between. CDR3 in DNA: TGTGCCAGCTCCCGCGGGGGCACAGATACGCAGTATTTT. As protein: CASSRGGTDTQYF.

The chain has TRBV18 and TRBJ1-2; no clear D gene. The CDR3 extends over 14 amino acids. Per germline, CDR1 KGHSH and CDR2 LQKENI. V lost 8 bases, J lost 2 bases, and 15 bases lay in between. CDR3 sequence reads: CASRALAGNYGYTF. In nucleotides, the CDR3 is TGTGCCAGCCGGGCCCTAGCGGGAAACTATGGCTACACCTTC.

This chain links TRBV18 with TRBJ2-2; 7 bases are a match to TRBD1. Germline V gene sequence: CDR1 KGHSH, CDR2 LQKENI. The CDR3 extends over 14 amino acids. Trimming cost V 3 bases and J 7 bases; bases outside gene matches: 5. The CDR3 region has the DNA TGTGCCAGCTCACCGGGACAGTGGGGCGGGGAGCTGTTTTTT. Residues: CASSPGQWGGELFF.

J is TRBJ2-1 and V is TRBV13, with 9 bases lining up with TRBD1. Germline lookup yields CDR1 PRHDT and CDR2 FYEKMQ (reference sequence). The V segment lost 8 bases and the J segment 5 bases; nucleotides outside the gene matches: 22. This CDR3 contains 19 residues. The CDR3 DNA sequence: TGTGCCAGCCAGCGGGCCGGGACAGGGCTTTCAGTACAAGACAATGAGCAGTTCTTC. This encodes CASQRAGTGLSVQDNEQFF. Variable domain in full (rest from reference TRBV13 and TRBJ2-1): AAGVIQSPRHLIKEKRETATLKCYPIPRHDTVYWYQQGPGQDPQFLISFYEKMQSDKGSIPDRFSAQQFSDYHSELNMSSLELGDSALYFCASQRAGTGLSVQDNEQFFGPGTRLTVL.

This rearrangement joins TRBV7-9 to TRBJ1-3; D call uncertain. V was trimmed by 0 bases and J by 4 bases, leaving 10 bases between them. The CDR3 extends over 15 amino acids. The V gene's germline CDR1 is SEHNR and CDR2 FQNEAQ (reference sequence). This CDR3 is CASSLAGGRGNTIYF. The CDR3 nucleotides are TGTGCCAGCAGCTTAGCGGGAGGTCGAGGAAACACCATATATTTT.